Following are 23 T cell receptor beta chains from one sample sequenced in a study of blood T cell repertoires in COVID-19. Assay used: immunoSEQ multiplex PCR; TCRdb lists only in-frame clones, some missing. The sample lists some 190,000 clones; approximately 84% were seen once. The sequenced sample consisted of peripheral blood. These receptors originate from a woman in her seventies with active or convalescent COVID-19.

The V and J genes are TRBV10-1 and TRBJ2-3, with 9 bases fitting TRBD2. Trimming took 5 bases from V and 3 from J; bases not matched to a gene: 3. The CDR3 consists of 14 residues. Germline V gives CDR1 WNHNN, CDR2 SYGVQD (reference sequence). The CDR3 here is CASSPSGRTDTQYF. The CDR3 coding sequence is TGCGCCAGCAGTCCAAGCGGGAGGACAGATACGCAGTATTTT.

This clone has only a few counts. The V gene is TRBV5-1, the J gene TRBJ1-1, with TRBD1 matching over 7 bases. CDR1 and CDR2 from the germline V gene are SGHRS and YFSETQ. The trim removed 0 bases at V and 5 bases at J, leaving 7 bases unmatched. The CDR3 runs to 15 residues. The CDR3 DNA reads as TGCGCCAGCAGCTTGGGGGCACAGGGGTTGACTGAAGCTTTCTTT. Translation gives CASSLGAQGLTEAFF. Complete variable domain (other parts from reference TRBV5-1 and TRBJ1-1): KAGVTQTPRYLIKTRGQQVTLSCSPISGHRSVSWYQQTPGQGLQFLFEYFSETQRNKGNFPGRFSGRQFSNSRSEMNVSTLELGDSALYLCASSLGAQGLTEAFFGQGTRLTVV.

The chain uses TRBV24-1 and TRBJ2-3, with 10 positions matching TRBD2. The CDR3 is 18 residues long. Germline V lookup: CDR1 KGHDR, CDR2 SFDVKD. With 1 base clipped from V and 2 bases from J, the junction kept 8 bases outside the gene matches. The CDR3 DNA reads as TGTGCCACCAGTGATTTACCCTTGACTAGCGGGTCCACAGATACGCAGTATTTT. Translated, it gives CATSDLPLTSGSTDTQYF.

This clone is a singleton in its sample. The chain joins TRBV19 to TRBJ2-5, with 12 bases lining up with TRBD2. Unmatched junction bases numbered 3, after V lost 4 bases and J lost 0 bases. Germline assignment: CDR1 LNHDA and CDR2 SQIVND (reference sequence). The CDR3 length is 16 residues. CDR3 sequence: CASSTTSGRNQETQYF. DNA of the CDR3: TGTGCCAGTAGTACTACTAGCGGGAGGAACCAAGAGACCCAGTACTTC.

The rearrangement links TRBV27 to TRBJ1-2, with TRBD1 matching 8 bases. Per germline, CDR1 MNHEY and CDR2 SMNVEV (reference sequence). V dropped 0 bases and J dropped 1; count of bases not matched to a gene: 10. The CDR3 runs to 18 residues. CDR3 sequence reads: CASSLSFIGTGRNYGYTF. The CDR3 bases are TGTGCCAGCAGTTTATCGTTCATAGGGACAGGACGTAACTATGGCTACACCTTC.

The chain employs TRBV5-1 and TRBJ2-3; the D gene is possibly TRBD1 (6 bases). V lost 3 bases and J 3 bases, leaving 11 bases between the germline ends. This CDR3 has 14 amino acids. Germline V gene lookup returns CDR1 SGHRS and CDR2 YFSETQ. This chain's CDR3 is CASSSLDRTDTQYF. CDR3 nucleotides: TGCGCCAGCAGCTCTCTGGACAGAACAGATACGCAGTATTTT.

This clone was observed a few times. This chain uses TRBV29-1 with TRBJ1-2; tentatively, D is TRBD1 (6 bases). V was pared by 6 bases and J by 7 bases, with 18 bases between. The CDR3 consists of 13 residues. Per the germline V gene, CDR1 is SQVTM and CDR2 is ANQGSEA. Here the CDR3 DNA reads TGCAGCGTCCATACTGACAGGTACCGTGGCTACACCTTC. It specifies CSVHTDRYRGYTF.

The CDR3 DNA is TGTGCCAGCAGCTACCAGACAGGGGGCCAAGAGACCCAGTACTTC. Its translation is CASSYQTGGQETQYF. The chain is built from TRBV7-9 and TRBJ2-5, with 9 bases fitting TRBD1. V trimming: 4 bases; J trimming: 1 base; junction bases outside the gene matches: 4. Germline V gene sequence: CDR1 SEHNR, CDR2 FQNEAQ (reference sequence). The CDR3 has 15 amino acids. Supplemented by reference TRBV7-9 and TRBJ2-5, the full variable domain reads DTGVSQNPRHKITKRGQNVTFRCDPISEHNRLYWYRQTLGQGPEFLTYFQNEAQLEKSRLLSDRFSAERPKGSFSTLEIQRTEQGDSAMYLCASSYQTGGQETQYFGPGTRLLVL.

J is TRBJ2-2 and V is TRBV5-1, with 11 bases that match TRBD2. V lost 3 bases, J lost 1 base, and 5 bases stayed unmatched. From germline, CDR1 is SGHRS and CDR2 YFSETQ. The CDR3 has 17 residues. CDR3 DNA: TGCGCCAGCAGCTCAACCGGGACTAGCGGGAACACCGGGGAGCTGTTTTTT. Translation: CASSSTGTSGNTGELFF.

The V and J genes are TRBV11-3 and TRBJ1-2, with a weak D call TRBD1 (5 bases). V lost 4 bases and J 0 bases, leaving 15 bases between the germline ends. The CDR3 length is 16 residues. CDR1 is SGHNT, CDR2 YENEEA, per germline. The CDR3 sequence: CASSSPRRGPNYGYTF. The DNA for the CDR3 is TGTGCCAGCAGCTCCCCCCGGCGGGGCCCTAACTATGGCTACACCTTC.

The chain is built from TRBV28 and TRBJ2-1; 9 bases align to TRBD1. This CDR3 spans 15 amino acids. Germline CDR1 is MDHEN and CDR2 is SYDVKM. J lost 6 bases, V lost 4 bases, and 7 bases had no gene match. CDR3 amino acids: CASSWGQGLFNEQFF. CDR3 nucleotide sequence: TGTGCCAGCAGTTGGGGACAGGGACTATTCAATGAGCAGTTCTTC.

The chain employs TRBV11-2 and TRBJ1-1, with a weak D call TRBD1 (5 bases). Trimming cost V 5 bases and J 0 bases, with 13 bases left between them. Germline CDR1 SGHAT, CDR2 FQNNGV. The CDR3 extends over 15 amino acids. The CDR3 DNA reads as TGTGCCAGCAGCCCTCGACAGAATATGAACACTGAAGCTTTCTTT. It translates to CASSPRQNMNTEAFF.

This chain links TRBV28 with TRBJ1-2, with 9 bases aligning to TRBD1. The germline V gene has CDR1 MDHEN and CDR2 SYDVKM. V shed 9 bases and J 4 bases; nucleotides not matched to a gene: 12. This CDR3 is 15 amino acids long. CDR3 in amino acids: CASNPQGAFRYGYTF. The CDR3, as DNA: TGTGCCAGTAACCCACAGGGGGCGTTCCGCTATGGCTACACCTTC.

This chain uses TRBV29-1 with TRBJ2-5, with 8 nucleotides matching TRBD2. The CDR3 is 13 amino acids. Per germline, CDR1 SQVTM and CDR2 ANQGSEA. V lost 4 bases and J lost 5; bases outside the gene matches: 6. The CDR3 sequence is CSVVLGLAETQYF. CDR3 DNA: TGCAGCGTTGTTCTCGGACTAGCCGAGACCCAGTACTTC.

The J gene is TRBJ1-2, the V gene TRBV11-2, with a tentative D call TRBD1 (6 bases). V was pared by 1 base and J by 2 bases, with 23 bases between. Per germline, CDR1 SGHAT and CDR2 FQNNGV. The CDR3 length is 19 residues. CDR3 region: CASSLAGGGGGGFNYGYTF. The CDR3 nucleotides are TGTGCCAGCAGCTTAGCCGGTGGGGGCGGTGGGGGTTTCAACTATGGCTACACCTTC.

The V gene is TRBV27, the J gene TRBJ1-2; D might be TRBD1 (6 bases). There are 14 residues in the CDR3. V was cut by 6 bases and J by 8 bases, with 19 bases left in between. Germline V gene sequence: CDR1 MNHEY, CDR2 SMNVEV (reference sequence). The CDR3: CASRRRGYRDGYTF. The CDR3 region has the DNA TGTGCCAGCAGACGCAGGGGTTATCGGGACGGCTACACCTTC.

The CDR3 nucleotides read TGTGCCAGCAGCCAAGAGACTAGCGGGATTGGCACAGATACGCAGTATTTT. This encodes CASSQETSGIGTDTQYF. This sequence joins TRBV4-2 and TRBJ2-3; 11 nucleotides line up with TRBD2. The CDR3 length is 17 residues. V was clipped by 0 bases and J by 1 base; unmatched bases: 3. CDR1 LGHNA and CDR2 YNFKEQ come from the germline V gene.

For this clone: In the same sample, other DNA sequences code for this CDR3. The chain couples TRBV3-1 (or the pseudogene TRBV3-2) to TRBJ2-5; TRBD2 aligns across 11 bases. V shed 4 bases, J shed 2 bases, and the junction held 0 bases outside the gene matches. This CDR3 spans 14 amino acids. Germline lookup yields CDR1 LGHDT and CDR2 YNNKEL (reference sequence). This chain's CDR3 is CASSRLAGQETQYF. The CDR3 region has the DNA TGTGCCAGCAGCCGACTAGCGGGACAAGAGACCCAGTACTTC.

Of note for this clone: The same CDR3 is also encoded by other DNA sequences in this sample. This chain joins TRBV28 and TRBJ2-7; possibly TRBD1 for D (6 bases). This CDR3 comprises 14 residues. Germline lookup yields CDR1 MDHEN and CDR2 SYDVKM. V shed 4 bases and J shed 2 bases, with 12 bases lying between them. Here the CDR3 reads CASSSGTLPYEQYF. CDR3 in DNA: TGTGCCAGCAGTTCCGGGACACTTCCCTACGAGCAGTACTTC.

V is TRBV15 and J is TRBJ2-3; tentative D call: TRBD2 (6 bases). V lost 1 base and J 7 bases, leaving 24 bases between the germline ends. Germline lookup yields CDR1 LNHNV and CDR2 YYDKDF (reference sequence). The CDR3 covers 18 residues. The CDR3 coding sequence is TGTGCCACCAGCAGAGGTCCGACTGGCGGGGCCCGGGCAAATACGCAGTATTTT. This translates into CATSRGPTGGARANTQYF.

The J gene is TRBJ2-3, the V gene TRBV2, with TRBD2 identical over 15 bases. V shed 6 bases and J 1 base; nucleotides not matched to a gene: 2. Germline values: CDR1 SNHLY, CDR2 FYNNEI. There are 16 residues in the CDR3. The CDR3 protein is CASRRTSGGGTDTQYF. The CDR3 coding sequence is TGTGCCAGCAGGCGGACTAGCGGGGGGGGCACAGATACGCAGTATTTT.

The J gene is TRBJ2-7, the V gene TRBV28, with D possibly being TRBD1 (6 bases). Looked up from germline, CDR1 is MDHEN and CDR2 is SYDVKM. V dropped 3 bases and J dropped 6 bases, with 15 bases sitting between them. CDR3 length: 14 amino acids. The CDR3 DNA follows: TGTGCCAGCAGTTTGAGCAGGGGTCTGGGCGAGCAGTACTTC. It is translated as CASSLSRGLGEQYF.

The chain has TRBV19 and TRBJ2-3, with a weak D call TRBD2 (6 bases). The V gene's germline CDR1 is LNHDA and CDR2 SQIVND (reference sequence). Trimming took 4 bases from V and 2 from J, leaving 13 bases between them. The CDR3 length is 15 residues. CDR3 coding DNA: TGTGCCAGTAGTACCGGGACTGGCTACACAGATACGCAGTATTTT. Its protein product is CASSTGTGYTDTQYF.